Below, 31 T cell receptor beta chains from the same sample are listed, as sequenced in a study of T cells in Graves' hyperthyroidism and ophthalmopathy. Amplified TCR beta CDR3 regions came from RNA transcripts. When the TCR CDR3 underwent first-round RT-PCR, the HTBI primer set was used. TCRdb itself ran the multiplex PCR reads through MiXCR, one entry per CDR3 protein. This sample has 300,000 to 450,000 distinct CDR3 sequences; about 15% occur once, and the top ten carry 32%. The sample taken for sequencing was blood. The receptors originated from a woman in her twenties or thirties with Graves' hyperthyroidism.

With respect to this clonotype: A much bigger clone sits one base away, suggesting this may be a read error. The rearrangement links TRBV27 to TRBJ2-7; D not resolved. The length of the CDR3 is 13 residues. V lost 3 bases, J lost 4 bases, and 10 bases lay in between. Germline CDR1 and CDR2: MNHEY and SMNVEV (reference sequence). CDR3 sequence: CASSFGLGYEQYF. CDR3 nucleotide sequence: TGTGCCAGCAGTTTTGGGCTCGGATACGAGCAGTACTTC.

The rearrangement joins TRBV28 to TRBJ2-5; D not resolved. This CDR3 has 12 residues. Trimming removed 4 bases from V and 2 bases from J, with 5 bases in between. Germline V lookup: CDR1 MDHEN, CDR2 SYDVKM. The CDR3 DNA reads TGTGCCAGCAGTTCCAGACAAGAGACCCAGTACTTC. Translation gives CASSSRQETQYF.

This clonotype showed up many times. The chain combines TRBV11-3 with TRBJ2-7; the D is unclear. CDR1 is SGHNT, CDR2 YENEEA, per germline. The V end was cut by 3 bases, the J end by 4 bases, with 7 bases between. CDR3 size: 12 residues. CDR3 in DNA: TGTGCCAGCAGCTTTGGGAATTACGAGCAGTACTTC. This codes for CASSFGNYEQYF.

This clonotype was picked up many times. This chain links TRBV28 with TRBJ2-1; possible D gene TRBD2, 5 bases. This CDR3 is 16 amino acids long. Looked up from germline, CDR1 is MDHEN and CDR2 is SYDVKM. The V gene lost 2 bases and the J gene lost 2 bases, with 13 bases spanning the gap. The CDR3 loop is CASSLIALTTYNEQFF. CDR3 DNA: TGTGCCAGCAGTTTAATCGCCTTGACTACCTACAATGAGCAGTTCTTC.

This clonotype was detected ten times or more. V gene TRBV18 combines with J gene TRBJ2-1; TRBD1 matches at 7 bases. The CDR3 loop spans 18 amino acids. Germline CDR1 reads KGHSH; CDR2 reads LQKENI. J gave up 2 bases and V 5 bases, and 15 bases lay outside the gene matches. This chain's CDR3 is CASSGSEETGWTYNEQFF. CDR3 in DNA: TGTGCCAGCTCAGGGAGCGAGGAGACAGGGTGGACCTACAATGAGCAGTTCTTC.

The table lists this clonotype with many counts. The V gene is TRBV15, the J gene TRBJ2-7; 12 bases align to TRBD2. The CDR3 sequence is 18 residues long. Trimming took 3 bases from V and 7 from J; bases not matched to a gene: 16. CDR1 and CDR2 (germline): LNHNV, YYDKDF (reference sequence). CDR3 region: CATSRATSGSRYLGEQYF. CDR3 in DNA: TGTGCCACCAGCAGGGCGACTAGCGGGAGCCGGTATTTGGGGGAGCAGTACTTC. The full variable domain, rest sourced from reference TRBV15 and TRBJ2-7, is DAMVIQNPRYQVTQFGKPVTLSCSQTLNHNVMYWYQQKSSQAPKLLFHYYDKDFNNEADTPDNFQSRRPNTSFCFLDIRSPGLGDTAMYLCATSRATSGSRYLGEQYFGPGTRLTVT.

This clonotype was seen more than once but under ten times. J is TRBJ2-1 and V is TRBV9; D gene ambiguous. This CDR3 region has 12 residues. Per germline, CDR1 SGDLS and CDR2 YYNGEE. V gave up 5 bases and J gave up 6 bases, with 9 bases separating them. This CDR3 is CASSPPANEQFF. Written as DNA, the CDR3 is TGTGCCAGCAGTCCCCCGGCCAATGAGCAGTTCTTC. Full variable domain (remainder filled in from reference TRBV9 and TRBJ2-1): DSGVTQTPKHLITATGQRVTLRCSPRSGDLSVYWYQQSLDQGLQFLIQYYNGEERAKGNILERFSAQQFPDLHSELNLSSLELGDSALYFCASSPPANEQFFGPGTRLTVL.

DNA of the CDR3: TGTGCCAGCAGCCGACAGGGACCGGCTGAAGCTTTCTTT. Translating it yields CASSRQGPAEAFF. The chain combines TRBV5-4 with TRBJ1-1; 7 bases agree with TRBD1. From germline, CDR1 is SGHNT and CDR2 YYREEE (reference sequence). The V gene end was trimmed by 4 bases and the J gene end by 6 bases; junction bases not matched to a gene: 6. This CDR3 is built from 13 residues.

Notes on this clonotype: The junction and the germline gene differ at one end; a read error may be behind it. V is TRBV28 and J is TRBJ1-2; 9 positions agree with TRBD1. This CDR3 spans 14 amino acids. Germline values: CDR1 MDHEN, CDR2 SYDVKM. CDR3 protein: CASRSTGGHYGYAF. The CDR3 region has the DNA TGTGCCAGCCGCTCCACAGGGGGCCACTATGGCTACGCCTTC.

The chain couples TRBV6-6 to TRBJ2-1, with D possibly being TRBD1 (6 bases). This CDR3 region has 15 residues. V gave up 0 bases and J gave up 5 bases, with 11 bases separating them. Germline CDR1 is MNHNY and CDR2 is SVGAGI (reference sequence). CDR3 in amino acids: CASSYSMDSHNEQFF. For the CDR3, the DNA is TGTGCCAGCAGTTACTCGATGGACAGCCACAATGAGCAGTTCTTC.

This clonotype came up a few times. The chain employs TRBV2 and TRBJ2-5; D ambiguous. Trimming cost V 6 bases and J 0 bases, with 11 bases left between them. The CDR3 extends over 14 amino acids. Germline values: CDR1 SNHLY, CDR2 FYNNEI. CDR3 loop: CASRERSYQETQYF. CDR3 in DNA: TGTGCCAGCAGGGAACGGTCGTACCAAGAGACCCAGTACTTC.

This clonotype was observed many times. The chain couples TRBV3-1 to TRBJ2-7; 12 bases align to TRBD2. The CDR3 loop spans 15 amino acids. Germline trimming cut 1 base from V and 2 bases from J; bases unmatched to any gene: 0. Germline assignment: CDR1 LGHDT and CDR2 YNNKEL (reference sequence). CDR3 in DNA: TGTGCCAGCAGCCAAGCTAGCGGGAGGGCCTACGAGCAGTACTTC. It codes for CASSQASGRAYEQYF.

This clonotype has a count of ten or more. The chain recombines TRBV5-1 with TRBJ1-5; D is ambiguous. The CDR3 covers 14 residues. V was cut by 0 bases and J by 0 bases, with 4 bases left in between. Germline CDR1 reads SGHRS; CDR2 reads YFSETQ. The DNA of the CDR3 is TGCGCCAGCAGCTTGGGCGGTAGCAATCAGCCCCAGCATTTT. It codes for CASSLGGSNQPQHF.

This rearrangement joins TRBV5-6 to TRBJ2-3, with D tentatively TRBD2 (7 bases). V was shortened by 1 base and J by 4 bases, with 16 bases between the two germline ends. The CDR3 length is 16 residues. From germline, CDR1 is SGHDT and CDR2 YYEEEE. The DNA for the CDR3 is TGTGCCAGCAGCTTGTTCGCGGGGGCTAGGTCAGATACGCAGTATTTT. This encodes CASSLFAGARSDTQYF.

This clonotype was seen many times. The chain recombines TRBV6-1 with TRBJ1-4; 9 positions agree with TRBD1. V lost 6 bases to trimming and J lost 5 bases; unmatched junction nucleotides: 4. Germline V gene sequence: CDR1 MNHNS, CDR2 SASEGT. The CDR3 extends over 14 amino acids. Written as DNA, the CDR3 is TGTGCCAGCAGGGCCGGGACAGGGAATGAAAAACTGTTTTTT. Protein: CASRAGTGNEKLFF.

J is TRBJ1-2 and V is TRBV7-3, with 10 bases matching TRBD1. This CDR3 has 15 amino acids. The junction had 11 bases not matched to a gene; V was cut back by 6 bases and J by 7 bases. Germline CDR1 and CDR2: SGHTA and FQGTGA. In nucleotides, the CDR3 is TGTGCCAGCAGGCCGAATCCGGGACAGGGGCCTGGCTACACCTTC. This encodes CASRPNPGQGPGYTF.

This clonotype appeared many times. The V and J genes are TRBV3-1 and TRBJ1-1; D not certain. V was cut by 4 bases and J by 3 bases, with 6 bases left in between. CDR1 is LGHDT and CDR2 is YNNKEL in the germline V gene (reference sequence). This CDR3 is 12 amino acids long. The CDR3 is CASSLRHTEAFF. CDR3 DNA sequence: TGTGCCAGCAGCCTGCGGCACACTGAAGCTTTCTTT. Combining the CDR3 with reference TRBV3-1 and TRBJ1-1 gives the whole variable domain DTAVSQTPKYLVTQMGNDKSIKCEQNLGHDTMYWYKQDSKKFLKIMFSYNNKELIINETVPNRFSPKSPDKAHLNLHINSLELGDSAVYFCASSLRHTEAFFGQGTRLTVV.

The chain recombines TRBV27 with TRBJ2-2; no definite D call. V was trimmed by 2 bases and J by 1 base, leaving 8 bases between them. The length of the CDR3 is 15 residues. CDR1 and CDR2 from the germline V gene are MNHEY and SMNVEV (reference sequence). The CDR3 DNA follows: TGTGCCAGCAGTTTAATAAGCTGGAACACCGGGGAGCTGTTTTTT. This encodes CASSLISWNTGELFF.

This clonotype was observed many times. The J gene is TRBJ2-5, the V gene TRBV27, with D tentatively TRBD1 (5 bases). CDR3 length: 18 residues. Trimming pared 2 bases from V and 0 bases from J, leaving 19 bases between. Germline CDR1 MNHEY, CDR2 SMNVEV (reference sequence). CDR3: CASSLRWTRGRNQETQYF. Here the CDR3 DNA reads TGTGCCAGCAGTTTACGGTGGACAAGGGGCAGGAACCAAGAGACCCAGTACTTC.

In DNA, the CDR3 is TGCGCCAGCAGCAACCTAGGTGGGGACGAAAAACTGTTTTTT. Translating gives CASSNLGGDEKLFF. The gene calls are TRBV5-1 and TRBJ1-4; the D gene is possibly TRBD1 (5 bases). CDR3 length: 14 amino acids. V was pared by 4 bases and J by 8 bases, with 15 bases between. Germline V gene data show CDR1 as SGHRS and CDR2 as YFSETQ.

At least ten counts were recorded for this clonotype. The chain combines TRBV20-1 with TRBJ2-7, with 8 bases matching TRBD2. With V trimmed by 6 bases and J by 3 bases, 7 bases remained unmatched. Germline V CDR1 and CDR2: DFQATT, SNEGSKA (reference sequence). The CDR3 has 13 residues. CDR3 coding DNA: TGCAGTGCAAGGACTAGCTCCGACTACGAGCAGTACTTC. Encoded protein: CSARTSSDYEQYF.

This clonotype has a count of ten or more. V gene TRBV18 combines with J gene TRBJ1-1, with 8 bases fitting TRBD1. The length of the CDR3 is 15 residues. V was pared by 3 bases and J by 5 bases, with 8 bases of the junction left unmatched. Germline assignment: CDR1 KGHSH and CDR2 LQKENI. This CDR3 is CASSPPQGAGTEAFF. The DNA of the CDR3 is TGTGCCAGCTCACCTCCTCAGGGGGCGGGTACTGAAGCTTTCTTT.

The chain links TRBV5-1 to TRBJ2-7; no definite D call. This CDR3 spans 15 amino acids. In germline, CDR1 is SGHRS, CDR2 YFSETQ. The ends were cut back, 5 bases at V and 1 base at J, with 16 bases in the middle. CDR3 in amino acids: CASSPPGRSSYEQYF. The CDR3 DNA reads as TGCGCCAGCAGTCCACCTGGCAGATCTTCCTACGAGCAGTACTTC.

This clonotype was picked up many times. This chain joins TRBV3-1 and TRBJ1-2; D is ambiguous. There are 13 residues in the CDR3. V lost 1 base to trimming and J lost 4 bases, with 7 bases between them. Germline V CDR1 and CDR2: LGHDT, YNNKEL (reference sequence). The CDR3 loop is CASSQGGPYGYTF. The CDR3 nucleotides read TGTGCCAGCAGCCAAGGCGGACCCTATGGCTACACCTTC.

The rearrangement links TRBV3-1 to TRBJ2-1, with D possibly matching TRBD2 (5 bases). CDR1 is LGHDT, CDR2 YNNKEL, per germline (reference sequence). The CDR3 consists of 13 residues. Trimming removed 6 bases from V and 9 bases from J, with 15 bases in between. The CDR3 nucleotides read TGTGCCAGCAGTAATCGGTGGGCGGGTGAGCAGTTCTTC. Protein: CASSNRWAGEQFF.

This clonotype showed up just a few times. The V gene is TRBV12-3 or TRBV12-4, the J gene TRBJ1-3, with 10 bases identical to TRBD1. This CDR3 spans 16 amino acids. Trimming took 4 bases from V and 2 from J; bases not matched to a gene: 5. The CDR3 region has the DNA TGTGCCAGCAGTTGGACAGGGGGACAGCCTGGAAACACCATATATTTT. Amino acid sequence: CASSWTGGQPGNTIYF.

The genes are TRBV29-1 and TRBJ2-2; 12 bases are shared with TRBD2. The germline gives CDR1 SQVTM, CDR2 ANQGSEA. V lost 2 bases, J lost 5 bases, and 3 bases stayed unmatched. This CDR3 has 15 amino acids. CDR3 nucleotides: TGCAGCGTTGAAAAAACTAGCGGGAGGACCGGGGAGCTGTTTTTT. Amino acid sequence: CSVEKTSGRTGELFF.

Worth noting for this clonotype: This may stem from a read error, because a much larger clone lies one nucleotide away. Without the conserved terminal phenylalanine or tryptophan, this CDR3 likely stems from a read error. This rearrangement joins TRBV20-1 to TRBJ2-1; 7 nucleotides line up with TRBD2. CDR3 length: 14 residues. After removal of 3 bases from V and 3 bases from J, the junction contained 5 bases not matched to a gene. CDR1 and CDR2 (germline): DFQATT, SNEGSKA (reference sequence). The CDR3 loop is CSASSGTNYNEQFS. CDR3 DNA sequence: TGCAGTGCTAGCTCCGGGACTAACTACAATGAGCAGTTCTCC.

At least ten counts were recorded for this clonotype. The gene calls are TRBV24-1 and TRBJ2-7; no clear D gene. Trimming left V 3 bases short and J 2 bases short, with 7 bases between. Germline CDR1 is KGHDR and CDR2 is SFDVKD. CDR3 length: 13 amino acids. The CDR3 loop is CATSDPSAYEQYF. The CDR3 nucleotides are TGTGCCACCAGTGATCCGTCGGCCTACGAGCAGTACTTC.

The gene calls are TRBV20-1 and TRBJ2-7, with TRBD1 identical over 9 bases. J was trimmed by 0 bases and V by 5 bases; bases with no gene match: 5. CDR3 length equals 14 residues. Germline lookup yields CDR1 DFQATT and CDR2 SNEGSKA (reference sequence). Here the CDR3 reads CSAWDRESSYEQYF. DNA for the CDR3: TGCAGTGCTTGGGACAGGGAGAGCTCCTACGAGCAGTACTTC.

This clonotype appeared a few times. The genes are TRBV3-1 and TRBJ1-3, with a possible D match to TRBD1 (5 bases). Per germline, CDR1 LGHDT and CDR2 YNNKEL (reference sequence). The CDR3 runs 14 residues. V was trimmed by 3 bases and J by 3 bases, leaving 9 bases between them. The CDR3 region is CASSQGTVGNTIYF. For the CDR3, the DNA is TGTGCCAGCAGCCAGGGGACGGTTGGAAACACCATATATTTT.